Listed here is a single T cell receptor beta chain. The antigen is unknown. The germline V and J ends were trimmed by 2 bases and 5 bases, with 9 bases remaining between them. The CDR3 totals 13 residues. Germline CDR1 SQVTM, CDR2 ANQGSEA. The data derive from a study of post-analysis software for immune sequencing data. Study-wide findings and caveats: Among 5 or 6 TRBV segments more frequent in patients than controls were TRBV5-6, TRBV5-1 and TRBV20-1. Significantly lower normalized Chao1 diversity was found in patients with multiple sclerosis relative to controls.

Libraries were made from TCR beta cDNA, and they carried unique molecular identifiers. Via MiXCR, TCRdb re-called the PCR reads, giving one row per CDR3 protein. The profile shows roughly 600,000 distinct CDR3 sequences, roughly 45% of them singletons. The source of this sequence is a girl between 10 and 17 years old with multiple sclerosis. This chain uses TRBV29-1 with TRBJ1-4; D uncertain. The sequenced sample was blood. The CDR3 is CSVERTQNEKLFF. The CDR3, as DNA: TGCAGCGTTGAACGGACCCAGAATGAAAAACTGTTTTTT.